This T cell receptor beta chain was sequenced during a study of T cells in Graves' hyperthyroidism and ophthalmopathy. Amplified TCR beta CDR3 regions came from RNA transcripts. TCR CDR3 regions were first amplified by RT-PCR with HTBI primers. TCRdb independently ran MiXCR on the multiplex PCR reads; one entry per CDR3 protein. The sample has around 700,000 distinct CDR3 sequences; roughly a sixth are singletons. As for this clonotype: Sequence at one end of the junction differs from germline and may be a read error.

Sample collection date corresponds to first hyperthyroidism diagnosis, prior to any ophthalmopathy symptoms. Germline V CDR1 and CDR2: SGHVS, FNYEAQ. CDR3 length: 18 residues. Material for sequencing was blood. This TCR was recovered from a woman aged 45-65 years with Graves' hyperthyroidism that later progressed to Graves' ophthalmopathy. The chain combines TRBV7-6 with TRBJ2-2; a possible D gene is TRBD1 (6 bases). This CDR3 reads CAGSIRPQGTTNTGELFF. DNA of the CDR3: TGTGCCGGCAGCATCCGTCCCCAAGGGACAACGAACACCGGGGAGCTGTTTTTT.